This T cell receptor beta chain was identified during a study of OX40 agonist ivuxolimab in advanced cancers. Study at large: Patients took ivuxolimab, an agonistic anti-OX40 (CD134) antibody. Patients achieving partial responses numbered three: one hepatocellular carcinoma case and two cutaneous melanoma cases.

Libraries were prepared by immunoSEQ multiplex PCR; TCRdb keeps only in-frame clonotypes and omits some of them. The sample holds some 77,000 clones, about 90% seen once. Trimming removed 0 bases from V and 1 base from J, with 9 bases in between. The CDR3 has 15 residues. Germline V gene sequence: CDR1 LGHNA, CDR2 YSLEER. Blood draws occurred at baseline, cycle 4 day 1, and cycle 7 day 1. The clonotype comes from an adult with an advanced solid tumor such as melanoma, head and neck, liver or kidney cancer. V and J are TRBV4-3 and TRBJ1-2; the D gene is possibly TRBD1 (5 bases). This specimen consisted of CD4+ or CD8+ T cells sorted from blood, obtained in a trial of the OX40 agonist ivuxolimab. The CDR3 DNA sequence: TGCGCCAGCAGCCAAGAACGGGGGTTTAACTATGGCTACACCTTC. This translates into CASSQERGFNYGYTF.